This T cell receptor (beta chain) emerged from a study of blood T cells in healthy people across ages. Findings and caveats of the study: A roughly linear age-dependent decrease characterized TCR beta diversity per million T cells.

It was roughly 10 milliliters of peripheral blood that were drawn from each donor. PCR was performed a second time for about 7 to 11 cycles using a sample-barcoded 5' primer and a J-beta primer mix. TCRdb processed the 5' RACE reads anew with MiXCR; each CDR3 protein has one entry. The repertoire includes about 800,000 distinct CDR3 sequences, 55% to 70% of them detected once, and over 20% sits in the top ten. V dropped 5 bases and J dropped 2 bases, with 12 bases sitting between them. Germline CDR1 is SGHAT and CDR2 is FQNNGV. The CDR3 has 14 residues. This clonotype appeared a few times. Antigen unknown.

This chain links TRBV11-2 with TRBJ2-5, with D hard to call. Sequenced material: blood. This sequence originates from a man aged 25-45 years in good health. The CDR3: CASSAMEIQETQYF. CDR3 coding DNA: TGTGCCAGCAGCGCTATGGAAATACAAGAGACCCAGTACTTC.